The 25 T cell receptor beta chains listed next were all sequenced from one sample in a study of T cell changes during pregnancy in multiple sclerosis. The method was immunoSEQ multiplex PCR; TCRdb's version includes in-frame clones alone and lacks a portion of them. The sample includes 60,000 to 65,000 clones, over 80% of them seen just once. Sequencing was performed on peripheral blood, taken in the second trimester of pregnancy. These receptors all come from a female donor in good health, enrolled as a control in a pregnancy study.

The chain employs TRBV6-5 and TRBJ1-1, with a weak D call TRBD1 (6 bases). V dropped 6 bases and J dropped 4 bases, with 12 bases sitting between them. The germline CDR1 and CDR2 sequences are MNHEY and SVGAGI. The CDR3 consists of 13 residues. The CDR3 is CASSRTGITEAFF. CDR3 nucleotide sequence: TGTGCCAGCAGCCGAACAGGGATCACTGAAGCTTTCTTT.

The chain has TRBV21-1 and TRBJ2-7; the DNA was not compared with TRBD1, the D call given in the table. TRBV21-1 counts as a pseudogene. This CDR3 spans 17 amino acids. The CDR3 region is CASDPGTGQLTSYEQYF. CDR3 bases: TGTGCCAGCGACCCCGGGACAGGGCAACTGACCTCCTACGAGCAGTACTTC.

This clone was seen only once. This chain joins TRBV28 and TRBJ2-3; weak D call: TRBD1 (7 bases). Looked up from germline, CDR1 is MDHEN and CDR2 is SYDVKM. CDR3 length: 15 residues. Trimming stripped 6 bases from V and 2 bases from J, with 15 bases between. This chain's CDR3 is CASRGAGQNTDTQYF. The CDR3 DNA follows: TGTGCCAGCAGGGGCGCGGGACAGAACACAGATACGCAGTATTTT. Based on the CDR3 plus reference TRBV28 and TRBJ2-3, the full variable domain is DVKVTQSSRYLVKRTGEKVFLECVQDMDHENMFWYRQDPGLGLRLIYFSYDVKMKEKGDIPEGYSVSREKKERFSLILESASTNQTSMYLCASRGAGQNTDTQYFGPGTRLTVL.

J is TRBJ1-6 and V is TRBV7-3; D may be TRBD1 (5 bases). Trimming removed 5 bases from V and 9 bases from J, with 11 bases in between. This CDR3 is 13 amino acids long. Germline lookup yields CDR1 SGHTA and CDR2 FQGTGA. CDR3 in amino acids: CASSQGITSPLHF. DNA for the CDR3: TGTGCCAGCAGCCAGGGAATTACTTCACCCCTCCACTTT.

The chain is built from TRBV5-1 and TRBJ2-3, with 7 positions matching TRBD2. From germline, CDR1 is SGHRS and CDR2 YFSETQ. CDR3 length equals 14 residues. V lost 3 bases, J lost 5 bases, and 6 bases stayed unmatched. CDR3 DNA sequence: TGCGCCAGCAGCTCCCGGACTAGAGGAGATACGCAGTATTTT. Its translation: CASSSRTRGDTQYF.

The chain recombines TRBV7-8 with TRBJ2-1, with 8 positions matching TRBD2. CDR1 is SGHVS and CDR2 is FQNEAQ in the germline V gene. This CDR3 has 20 amino acids. Trimming took 5 bases from V and 0 from J; bases not matched to a gene: 18. CDR3 nucleotide sequence: TGTGCCAGCAGCCCTACGGCGGCTAGCGGGCAATTAAGCTCCTACAATGAGCAGTTCTTC. Translation: CASSPTAASGQLSSYNEQFF.

The genes are TRBV6-5 and TRBJ2-2; 10 bases agree with TRBD1. Germline V CDR1 and CDR2: MNHEY, SVGAGI. This CDR3 is built from 15 residues. V was pared by 5 bases and J by 6 bases, with 6 bases of the junction left unmatched. CDR3 sequence: CASSAGTGASGELFF. The CDR3 region has the DNA TGTGCCAGCAGTGCCGGGACAGGGGCCTCCGGGGAGCTGTTTTTT.

The V and J genes are TRBV27 and TRBJ2-5, with 7 bases lining up with TRBD1. The trim removed 6 bases at V and 1 base at J, leaving 5 bases unmatched. This CDR3 contains 14 residues. Germline V gene data show CDR1 as MNHEY and CDR2 as SMNVEV (reference sequence). The CDR3 loop is CASSKRDSQETQYF. The DNA for the CDR3 is TGTGCCAGCAGCAAACGGGACAGCCAAGAGACCCAGTACTTC.

The gene calls are TRBV30 and TRBJ2-6; D may be TRBD2 (5 bases). The V end lost 0 bases, the J end lost 2 bases, and 20 bases lay between the germline ends. The germline CDR1 and CDR2 sequences are GTSNPN and SVGIG (reference sequence). CDR3 length: 19 amino acids. In DNA, the CDR3 is TGTGCCTGGAGTGTACGGAGGTCGGCCGGTTGGACTGGGGCCAACGTCCTGACTTTC. This encodes CAWSVRRSAGWTGANVLTF.

This clone was seen a single time. The J gene is TRBJ2-1, the V gene TRBV7-2; possible D gene TRBD2, 5 bases. CDR1 is SGHTA and CDR2 is FQGNSA in the germline V gene. The CDR3 sequence is 14 residues long. Trimming pared 4 bases from V and 4 bases from J, leaving 11 bases between. The CDR3 here is CASSSRAEYNEQFF. For the CDR3, the DNA is TGTGCCAGCAGCTCCCGAGCGGAATACAATGAGCAGTTCTTC.

The rearrangement links TRBV5-4 to TRBJ2-3; tentatively, D is TRBD2 (5 bases). This CDR3 spans 14 amino acids. The V gene's germline CDR1 is SGHNT and CDR2 YYREEE (reference sequence). Trimming removed 7 bases at V and 5 bases at J, with 17 bases between. The CDR3 coding sequence is TGTGCCAGCCGCACCGAGGGTAGCCAAGATACGCAGTATTTT. It is translated as CASRTEGSQDTQYF.

The V call is TRBV2, the J call TRBJ2-3; 8 bases fit TRBD1. CDR3 length equals 15 residues. The junction had 5 bases not matched to a gene; V was cut back by 6 bases and J by 0 bases. Germline V gene lookup returns CDR1 SNHLY and CDR2 FYNNEI. The CDR3 sequence is CASRDRTGSTDTQYF. CDR3 nucleotide sequence: TGTGCCAGCAGAGACAGGACAGGGAGCACAGATACGCAGTATTTT.

This clone was counted once. The chain uses TRBV30 and TRBJ1-1; D is uncertain. This CDR3 is 12 amino acids long. V gave up 3 bases and J gave up 1 base, with 6 bases separating them. From germline, CDR1 is GTSNPN and CDR2 SVGIG (reference sequence). CDR3 region: CAWRTGNTEAFF. The DNA of the CDR3 is TGTGCCTGGAGAACGGGGAACACTGAAGCTTTCTTT.

The genes are TRBV28 and TRBJ1-5, with TRBD1 matching over 12 bases. V lost 6 bases, J lost 4 bases, and 13 bases stayed unmatched. Germline assignment: CDR1 MDHEN and CDR2 SYDVKM. CDR3 length equals 18 residues. This CDR3 is CASRSGDRGRRANQPQHF. The CDR3 nucleotides are TGTGCCAGCAGGTCCGGGGACAGGGGGCGGAGGGCAAATCAGCCCCAGCATTTT.

This chain links TRBV7-8 with TRBJ1-2; no clear D gene. Germline CDR1 and CDR2: SGHVS and FQNEAQ. The CDR3 length is 16 residues. V lost 5 bases to trimming and J lost 6 bases, with 22 bases between them. In DNA, the CDR3 is TGTGCCAGCAGCCCCGATGGGTTCCGGGTAGGAGATGGCTACACCTTC. This translates into CASSPDGFRVGDGYTF.

The V gene is TRBV6-5, the J gene TRBJ1-1; 9 bases fit TRBD1. CDR1 and CDR2 (germline): MNHEY, SVGAGI. The CDR3 extends over 14 amino acids. The trim removed 7 bases at V and 3 bases at J, leaving 6 bases unmatched. DNA for the CDR3: TGTGCCAGCAAACAGGGGGCTTGGGACACTGAAGCTTTCTTT. Translating gives CASKQGAWDTEAFF.

This chain connects TRBV30 to TRBJ2-5, with D tentatively TRBD1 (5 bases). The CDR3 totals 14 residues. The V and J ends lost 2 bases and 5 bases respectively, with 15 bases between them. Per the germline V gene, CDR1 is GTSNPN and CDR2 is SVGIG (reference sequence). The CDR3 DNA reads TGTGCCTGGAGTACTATAGGGGTGGAGGAGACCCAGTACTTC. Its translation is CAWSTIGVEETQYF.

The chain carries TRBV30 and TRBJ2-3; possible D gene TRBD2, 5 bases. CDR3 length: 12 amino acids. Germline V gene lookup returns CDR1 GTSNPN and CDR2 SVGIG (reference sequence). V lost 5 bases, J lost 1 base, and 7 bases lay in between. The CDR3 bases are TGTGCCTGGGAAGCGGGCACAGATACGCAGTATTTT. Protein: CAWEAGTDTQYF.

The chain links TRBV5-1 to TRBJ2-5; 8 bases match TRBD1. This CDR3 comprises 14 residues. CDR1 SGHRS and CDR2 YFSETQ come from the germline V gene. The ends lost 0 bases at V and 5 bases at J; junction bases unmatched: 3. The CDR3 region is CASSLVQGAETQYF. In DNA, the CDR3 is TGCGCCAGCAGCTTGGTGCAGGGGGCGGAGACCCAGTACTTC. Full variable domain (remainder filled in from reference TRBV5-1 and TRBJ2-5): KAGVTQTPRYLIKTRGQQVTLSCSPISGHRSVSWYQQTPGQGLQFLFEYFSETQRNKGNFPGRFSGRQFSNSRSEMNVSTLELGDSALYLCASSLVQGAETQYFGPGTRLLVL.

V usage is TRBV10-3 and J usage is TRBJ2-1; D possibly corresponds to TRBD1 (6 bases). The CDR3 runs 13 residues. Trimming pared 10 bases from V and 8 bases from J, leaving 18 bases between. Germline V gene lookup returns CDR1 ENHRY and CDR2 SYGVKD. The CDR3 region has the DNA TGTGCCAGCCTTGGGGACGGACAGTATGAGCAGTTCTTC. Amino acid sequence: CASLGDGQYEQFF.

This chain connects TRBV2 to TRBJ2-2; 8 bases are a match to TRBD2. The V gene's germline CDR1 is SNHLY and CDR2 FYNNEI. The length of the CDR3 is 15 residues. Unmatched junction bases numbered 7, after V lost 7 bases and J lost 3 bases. The CDR3, as DNA: TGTGCCAGCAAGACCGGGACTAGATACACCGGGGAGCTGTTTTTT. Translation: CASKTGTRYTGELFF.

V and J are TRBV27 and TRBJ2-3; 9 positions match TRBD2. Per the germline V gene, CDR1 is MNHEY and CDR2 is SMNVEV (reference sequence). This CDR3 has 16 residues. V was clipped by 5 bases and J by 1 base; unmatched bases: 7. The CDR3: CASSLQAGGGTDTQYF. In nucleotides, the CDR3 is TGTGCCAGCAGTCTTCAGGCGGGAGGGGGCACAGATACGCAGTATTTT.

This clone has just a few counts. The CDR3 is CATSRTGSADTQYF. DNA of the CDR3: TGTGCCACCAGCAGAACAGGGTCGGCAGATACGCAGTATTTT. The chain recombines TRBV15 with TRBJ2-3, with D tentatively TRBD1 (6 bases). V gave up 2 bases and J gave up 4 bases, with 10 bases separating them. The CDR3 runs to 14 residues. CDR1 is LNHNV, CDR2 YYDKDF, per germline (reference sequence).

This rearrangement joins TRBV4-3 to TRBJ2-7; D unresolved. Germline CDR1 LGHNA, CDR2 YSLEER. Trimming took off 0 bases at V and 5 bases at J, with 17 bases between the two ends. The length of the CDR3 is 16 residues. As DNA, the CDR3 is TGCGCCAGCAGCCAAGAAATTAGCCCCCCTGTGCACGAGCAGTACTTC. Translated, it gives CASSQEISPPVHEQYF.

The J gene is TRBJ2-1, the V gene TRBV5-6; 7 bases align to TRBD2. Germline V lookup: CDR1 SGHDT, CDR2 YYEEEE. With 4 bases clipped from V and 1 base from J, the junction kept 8 bases outside the gene matches. CDR3 length equals 16 residues. The CDR3 DNA sequence: TGTGCCAGCAGCCCCAACCAGCGGGATTCCTACAATGAGCAGTTCTTC. It translates to CASSPNQRDSYNEQFF.